This passage covers 27 T cell receptor beta chains from one sample sequenced in a study of OX40 agonist ivuxolimab in advanced cancers. The data were produced by immunoSEQ multiplex PCR, yet TCRdb's version contains in-frame clones alone and is incomplete. Seen here are 65,000 to 100,000 clones, 80% to 95% observed once, and the top ten hold less than 0.35%. The sequences come from CD4+ or CD8+ T cells sorted from blood, collected in a trial of the OX40 agonist ivuxolimab. These receptors originate from an adult with an advanced solid tumor such as melanoma, head and neck, liver or kidney cancer.

The gene calls are TRBV6-5 and TRBJ1-1; perhaps TRBD1 as D (5 bases). V was pared by 5 bases and J by 5 bases, with 15 bases between. This CDR3 region has 14 residues. The germline CDR1 and CDR2 sequences are MNHEY and SVGAGI. This CDR3 reads CASSPRAGVTEAFF. Here the CDR3 DNA reads TGTGCCAGCAGTCCCCGCGCGGGGGTAACTGAAGCTTTCTTT.

V gene TRBV9 combines with J gene TRBJ1-1; the D gene is possibly TRBD1 (5 bases). V gave up 0 bases and J gave up 2 bases, with 11 bases separating them. Germline CDR1 and CDR2: SGDLS and YYNGEE. The CDR3 contains 15 residues. This CDR3 is CASSVVGGANTEAFF. In DNA form, the CDR3 reads TGTGCCAGCAGCGTAGTTGGAGGGGCCAACACTGAAGCTTTCTTT.

The J gene is TRBJ1-1, the V gene TRBV2, with 10 bases lining up with TRBD1. V shed 6 bases, J shed 1 base, and the junction held 8 bases outside the gene matches. CDR1 and CDR2 from the germline V gene are SNHLY and FYNNEI. The CDR3 runs 16 residues. The CDR3 DNA reads as TGTGCCAGCAGGCCGGGACAGGGGACAGGGAACACTGAAGCTTTCTTT. Amino acid sequence: CASRPGQGTGNTEAFF.

This clone has only one observation. This rearrangement joins TRBV9 to TRBJ1-1; no firm D call. The length of the CDR3 is 17 residues. The germline V gene has CDR1 SGDLS and CDR2 YYNGEE. The V gene lost 3 bases and the J gene lost 3 bases, with 21 bases spanning the gap. CDR3 nucleotide sequence: TGTGCCAGCAGCGCGGGTCGAGGAGGGCACGGTGACACTGAAGCTTTCTTT. As protein: CASSAGRGGHGDTEAFF.

The J gene is TRBJ1-4, the V gene TRBV28; 9 positions agree with TRBD1. The CDR3 runs to 16 residues. Germline CDR1 and CDR2: MDHEN and SYDVKM. J lost 7 bases, V lost 1 base, and 7 bases had no gene match. The CDR3 here is CASSLSGQGGFEKLFF. CDR3 in DNA: TGTGCCAGCAGTTTATCGGGACAGGGAGGATTTGAAAAACTGTTTTTT.

The genes are TRBV2 and TRBJ2-4; no reliable D call. From germline, CDR1 is SNHLY and CDR2 FYNNEI. V lost 1 base and J 4 bases, leaving 5 bases between the germline ends. The CDR3 length is 13 residues. CDR3 region: CASSEGAKNIQYF. Here the CDR3 DNA reads TGTGCCAGCAGTGAAGGGGCGAAAAACATTCAGTACTTC.

The chain combines TRBV5-8 with TRBJ2-1; D is perhaps TRBD1 (6 bases). V gave up 0 bases and J gave up 6 bases, with 7 bases separating them. The germline gives CDR1 SGHTS, CDR2 YDEGEE. The CDR3 is 13 residues long. The CDR3: CASSLDRVNEQFF. In DNA form, the CDR3 reads TGTGCCAGCAGCTTGGACAGGGTCAATGAGCAGTTCTTC.

The V gene is TRBV6-1, the J gene TRBJ2-7; 10 bases align to TRBD1. Germline CDR1 is MNHNS and CDR2 is SASEGT. The CDR3 spans 16 residues. After removal of 2 bases from V and 6 bases from J, the junction contained 10 bases not matched to a gene. The CDR3 coding sequence is TGTGCCAGCAGTGAACACCCGACAGGGGGCCTGATCGAGCAGTACGTC. As protein: CASSEHPTGGLIEQYV.

This rearrangement joins TRBV5-4 to TRBJ1-3, with TRBD1 matching over 8 bases. The CDR3 totals 15 residues. Germline loops: CDR1 SGHNT, CDR2 YYREEE (reference sequence). V gave up 0 bases and J gave up 7 bases; unmatched junction bases: 6. CDR3 region: CASSLGTGRGNTIYF. The DNA for the CDR3 is TGTGCCAGCAGCTTGGGGACAGGGCGAGGTAACACCATATATTTT.

The chain joins TRBV28 to TRBJ1-4; 9 bases fit TRBD1. CDR3 size: 14 residues. Germline lookup yields CDR1 MDHEN and CDR2 SYDVKM. V lost 3 bases to trimming and J lost 7 bases; unmatched junction nucleotides: 3. The CDR3 nucleotides read TGTGCCAGCAGTTTGGGACAGGGCCGTGAAAAACTGTTTTTT. It specifies CASSLGQGREKLFF. The full variable domain, with the rest looked up from reference TRBV28 and TRBJ1-4, is DVKVTQSSRYLVKRTGEKVFLECVQDMDHENMFWYRQDPGLGLRLIYFSYDVKMKEKGDIPEGYSVSREKKERFSLILESASTNQTSMYLCASSLGQGREKLFFGSGTQLSVL.

V is TRBV19 and J is TRBJ1-2; a possible D gene is TRBD1 (5 bases). V lost 2 bases to trimming and J lost 6 bases, with 13 bases between them. Germline CDR1 and CDR2: LNHDA and SQIVND (reference sequence). CDR3 length equals 14 residues. The CDR3 spells CASSIRRGENGYTF. CDR3 DNA sequence: TGTGCCAGTAGTATAAGACGGGGGGAGAATGGCTACACCTTC.

This chain connects TRBV28 to TRBJ1-1, with D possibly matching TRBD1 (6 bases). The germline gives CDR1 MDHEN, CDR2 SYDVKM. This CDR3 region has 13 residues. Trimming took 11 bases from V and 1 from J, leaving 14 bases between them. The DNA of the CDR3 is TGTGCCCTTCAGGGGCCGGGGAACACTGAAGCTTTCTTT. Translation gives CALQGPGNTEAFF.

This sequence joins TRBV9 and TRBJ2-7; D is ambiguous. The germline V gene encodes CDR1 SGDLS and CDR2 YYNGEE. Trimming shortened V by 3 bases and J by 4 bases, and 11 bases separated the two germline ends. CDR3 size: 13 residues. CDR3 in amino acids: CASSGIAGYEQYF. CDR3 sequence (DNA): TGTGCCAGCAGCGGTATAGCTGGGTACGAGCAGTACTTC. The full variable domain, in which reference TRBV9 and TRBJ2-7 provide the parts outside the CDR3, is DSGVTQTPKHLITATGQRVTLRCSPRSGDLSVYWYQQSLDQGLQFLIQYYNGEERAKGNILERFSAQQFPDLHSELNLSSLELGDSALYFCASSGIAGYEQYFGPGTRLTVT.

The rearrangement uses TRBV5-6 and TRBJ2-7; D is perhaps TRBD1 (5 bases). Between the trimmed V and J ends, which lost 6 bases and 9 bases, there was a span of 22 bases. The germline gives CDR1 SGHDT, CDR2 YYEEEE. This CDR3 is 14 amino acids long. CDR3 loop: CASTTGRVLRGQYF. CDR3 DNA sequence: TGTGCCAGCACCACAGGAAGGGTTTTACGTGGGCAGTACTTC.

The chain is built from TRBV6-5 and TRBJ2-3; D perhaps matches TRBD2 (5 bases). The ends were cut back, 2 bases at V and 2 bases at J, with 11 bases in the middle. The germline V gene encodes CDR1 MNHEY and CDR2 SVGAGI. CDR3 length: 15 amino acids. Here the CDR3 reads CASSYASGNTDTQYF. The CDR3 region has the DNA TGTGCCAGCAGTTACGCCAGCGGTAACACAGATACGCAGTATTTT.

The CDR3 DNA reads TGTGCCAGCAGCAAGAAGCCGGAGCCTAGCACAGATACGCAGTATTTT. Amino acid sequence: CASSKKPEPSTDTQYF. This sequence joins TRBV21-1 and TRBJ2-3; TRBD2, the table's D call, was not compared with the DNA. TRBV21-1 is shown as a pseudogene. The CDR3 covers 16 residues.

The chain carries TRBV19 and TRBJ2-1; the D gene could be TRBD1 or TRBD2 (5 bases each). Trimming left V 5 bases short and J 7 bases short, with 21 bases between. CDR3 length: 16 amino acids. CDR1 LNHDA and CDR2 SQIVND come from the germline V gene (reference sequence). CDR3 sequence reads: CASSPRGDAALNEQFF. In DNA, the CDR3 is TGTGCCAGTAGTCCCCGAGGGGACGCGGCACTAAATGAGCAGTTCTTC.

The chain joins TRBV19 to TRBJ1-4; D unclear. Trimming shortened V by 5 bases and J by 3 bases, and 7 bases separated the two germline ends. The CDR3 runs 13 residues. Germline CDR1 LNHDA, CDR2 SQIVND (reference sequence). CDR3 sequence: CASSRLANEKLFF. In nucleotides, the CDR3 is TGTGCCAGTAGTCGACTGGCTAATGAAAAACTGTTTTTT.

Turning to this clone: Other DNA sequences from this sample encode an identical CDR3 as well. V is TRBV18 and J is TRBJ1-4; D gene unclear. This CDR3 has 14 residues. Germline V CDR1 and CDR2: KGHSH, LQKENI. V lost 1 base and J 4 bases, leaving 7 bases between the germline ends. The CDR3, as DNA: TGTGCCAGCTCACCACAAGGGATTAATGAAAAACTGTTTTTT. Translating gives CASSPQGINEKLFF.

The chain couples TRBV6-5 to TRBJ2-3, with 9 bases aligning to TRBD1. This CDR3 has 14 amino acids. Germline values: CDR1 MNHEY, CDR2 SVGAGI. V trimming: 6 bases; J trimming: 2 bases; junction bases outside the gene matches: 3. Here the CDR3 reads CASRLQGATDTQYF. For the CDR3, the DNA is TGTGCCAGCAGATTACAGGGGGCCACAGATACGCAGTATTTT.

The chain employs TRBV9 and TRBJ1-1; the D is unclear. CDR3 size: 16 residues. Germline V gene sequence: CDR1 SGDLS, CDR2 YYNGEE. V lost 0 bases and J 0 bases, leaving 12 bases between the germline ends. CDR3 in DNA: TGTGCCAGCAGCGTAGGGATAGGCGAAATGAACACTGAAGCTTTCTTT. Translating it yields CASSVGIGEMNTEAFF.

The chain combines TRBV7-2 with TRBJ2-3; 9 bases map to TRBD1. The CDR3 contains 16 residues. The V gene's germline CDR1 is SGHTA and CDR2 FQGNSA. With V trimmed by 0 bases and J by 7 bases, 8 bases remained unmatched. As DNA, the CDR3 is TGTGCCAGCAGCTTAGCGCTTCGGACAGGGGCGAATACGCAGTATTTT. It is translated as CASSLALRTGANTQYF.

The genes are TRBV30 and TRBJ1-6; TRBD1 agrees at 7 bases. CDR3 size: 14 residues. The junction had 3 bases not matched to a gene; V was cut back by 0 bases and J by 7 bases. Germline lookup yields CDR1 GTSNPN and CDR2 SVGIG (reference sequence). The CDR3 nucleotides are TGTGCCTGGAGTGTAAGAGGGGGCAATTCACCCCTCCACTTT. Its translation: CAWSVRGGNSPLHF.

The rearrangement uses TRBV7-9 and TRBJ1-1, with D possibly being TRBD1 (6 bases). The germline V and J ends were trimmed by 5 bases and 5 bases, with 15 bases remaining between them. This CDR3 spans 14 amino acids. CDR1 and CDR2 (germline): SEHNR, FQNEAQ (reference sequence). The CDR3 bases are TGTGCCAGCAGCCAACAGGGCTCGCAAACTGAAGCTTTCTTT. Translated: CASSQQGSQTEAFF.

The rearrangement uses TRBV2 and TRBJ1-4; D not certain. V lost 6 bases and J 5 bases, leaving 13 bases between the germline ends. The CDR3 consists of 14 residues. Germline V gene lookup returns CDR1 SNHLY and CDR2 FYNNEI. The DNA of the CDR3 is TGTGCCAGCAGCATGCGGCCGGAGAATGAAAAACTGTTTTTT. It specifies CASSMRPENEKLFF.

The rearrangement joins TRBV7-3 to TRBJ1-1; the D is unclear. V lost 0 bases, J lost 1 base, and 6 bases lay in between. The length of the CDR3 is 14 residues. Germline CDR1 SGHTA, CDR2 FQGTGA. This chain's CDR3 is CASSLTAENTEAFF. The CDR3 DNA reads TGTGCCAGCAGCTTAACGGCAGAGAACACTGAAGCTTTCTTT.

The V gene is TRBV11-2, the J gene TRBJ2-3; 13 bases align to TRBD2. V trimming: 5 bases; J trimming: 1 base; junction bases outside the gene matches: 3. CDR3 length equals 16 residues. The germline gives CDR1 SGHAT, CDR2 FQNNGV. The CDR3 sequence is CASSRGLAGRTDTQYF. DNA for the CDR3: TGTGCCAGCAGCCGGGGACTAGCGGGGCGCACAGATACGCAGTATTTT.